The rows below give T cell receptor beta chains drawn from one sample of a study of cytomegalovirus exposure and HLA in healthy donors. Profiled with immunoSEQ multiplex PCR; TCRdb holds only in-frame clones, not every one. The sample lists about 50,000 clones, approximately 90% occurring once. Sequencing input: PBMCs. The receptors shown here come from a man aged 18-30 years in good health and CMV-seronegative. The CDR3 runs from the conserved cysteine through the conserved F or W. The D gene is left open where the match is weak.

d_gene	v_gene	CDR3aa
-	TRBV13	CASSHDSSYEQYF
-	TRBV5-6	CASTIRGVRTGELFF
-	TRBV9	CASSPRGYEQFF
-	TRBV28	CASSFTGNNQPQHF
-	TRBV9	CASSDRAAGNYTF
-	TRBV5-6	CASSLDPTGYEQYF
-	TRBV9	CASSVEGGYYNEQFF
TRBD1	TRBV7-2	CASSYAGTGSQPQHF
-	TRBV5-4	CASSFSTGQETQYF
-	TRBV11-2	CASSFSSEYEQYF
TRBD1	TRBV9	CASSLGQPNSEAFF
-	TRBV19	CASSIDGTRRRDKGEQFF
-	TRBV19	CASSGDTYEQYF
TRBD2	TRBV2	CASSERTSAADTQYF
TRBD2	TRBV5-1	CASSSTSGRSYNEQFF
TRBD1	TRBV7-9	CASSFKTPGQYQETQYF
TRBD2	TRBV6-1	CASTVTSGTNEQFF
-	TRBV29-1	CSVVLGSSGNTIYF
-	TRBV11-3	CASSSQGPGELFF
TRBD2	TRBV7-6	CASSLAGTSGIGGPRKQETQYF
TRBD1	TRBV5-6	CASSISPGTGAGGYTF
-	TRBV6-1	CASPQGRAGELFF
-	TRBV5-6	CASSPGSVAETQYF
-	TRBV14	CASSLVIAGEQYF
-	TRBV2	CASSEFEEGLTNIQYF
TRBD2	TRBV9	CASSGSGRHFTDTQYF
TRBD1	TRBV5-1	CASSLDGTGGIQPQHF